The 22 T cell receptor beta chains reported below all come from one sample, sequenced in a study of T cells in Graves' hyperthyroidism and ophthalmopathy. The source material, RNA transcripts, was used to amplify TCR beta CDR3 regions. An initial round of RT-PCR targeting the TCR CDR3 relied on the HTBI primer set. Each CDR3 protein is one row after TCRdb ran MiXCR on the multiplex PCR reads. The sample lists 650,000 to 800,000 distinct CDR3 sequences, 45% occurring once. Sequencing was performed on peripheral blood or thyroid tissue (not recorded which). These TCRs come from an adult man with Graves' disease, either hyperthyroidism or ophthalmopathy (not recorded which).

Details on this clonotype: The CDR3 carries no conserved terminal phenylalanine or tryptophan, so it likely arises from a read error. The DNA is omitted, as the CDR3 cannot be located on it reliably, and the CDR3 follows TCRdb's listing. The rearrangement joins TRBV29-1 to TRBJ1-4. The length of the CDR3 is 10 amino acids, counting both ends. From germline, CDR1 is SQVTM and CDR2 ANQGSEA. The CDR3 region is CSVALGRTVL.

The chain joins TRBV5-1 to TRBJ2-2, with 7 bases fitting TRBD2. Germline values: CDR1 SGHRS, CDR2 YFSETQ. The junction had 9 bases not matched to a gene; V was cut back by 4 bases and J by 6 bases. The CDR3 contains 15 residues. CDR3 sequence: CASSPGLTGAGELFF. As DNA, the CDR3 is TGCGCCAGCAGCCCGGGACTAACGGGGGCCGGGGAGCTGTTTTTT.

This clonotype was counted ten times or more. The chain uses TRBV2 and TRBJ1-5; D may be TRBD1 (6 bases). CDR1 SNHLY and CDR2 FYNNEI come from the germline V gene. Trimming removed 6 bases from V and 1 base from J, with 10 bases in between. The CDR3 length is 14 residues. The CDR3 sequence is CASSPTGSNQPQHF. The CDR3 DNA is TGTGCCAGCAGCCCTACAGGGAGCAATCAGCCCCAGCATTTT.

The chain has TRBV2 and TRBJ2-7; TRBD2 agrees at 14 bases. The CDR3 is 23 residues long. V was clipped by 0 bases and J by 2 bases; unmatched bases: 21. In germline, CDR1 is SNHLY, CDR2 FYNNEI. DNA for the CDR3: TGTGCCAGCAGTGAAGCGGCACGGGGGATTGGGACTAGCGGGAGTTTTGGCACCTACGAGCAGTACTTC. Amino acid sequence: CASSEAARGIGTSGSFGTYEQYF.

Remarks on this clonotype: Compared with germline, one end of the junction differs, possibly owing to a read error. The V call is TRBV7-3, the J call TRBJ1-1; D is undetermined. Germline CDR1 and CDR2: SGHTA and FQGTGA. The CDR3 spans 14 residues. The CDR3 protein is CASSQYTVRNEAFF. The CDR3 DNA reads as TGCGCCAGCAGCCAATACACGGTGAGGAATGAAGCTTTCTTT.

The rearrangement uses TRBV20-1 and TRBJ1-3; no clear D gene. From germline, CDR1 is DFQATT and CDR2 SNEGSKA (reference sequence). The ends were cut back, 0 bases at V and 0 bases at J, with 12 bases in the middle. CDR3 length equals 16 residues. CDR3 nucleotide sequence: TGCAGTGCTAGAGATCTCGAGCAGCGCTCTGGAAACACCATATATTTT. Its protein is CSARDLEQRSGNTIYF.

This chain uses TRBV20-1 with TRBJ1-6; 7 positions match TRBD1. CDR3 length: 17 residues. Per the germline V gene, CDR1 is DFQATT and CDR2 is SNEGSKA (reference sequence). The ends lost 0 bases at V and 7 bases at J; junction bases unmatched: 12. The CDR3 nucleotides read TGCAGTGCTAGAGAAGGGGTTTGGGGACAGATAAATTCACCCCTCCACTTT. Its translation is CSAREGVWGQINSPLHF.

V and J are TRBV24-1 and TRBJ2-5; D may be TRBD1 or TRBD2 (5 bases each). The CDR3 contains 11 residues. V was clipped by 8 bases and J by 3 bases, with 6 bases between them. CDR1 KGHDR and CDR2 SFDVKD come from the germline V gene. Written as DNA, the CDR3 is TGTGCCACCATGGGGGAAGAGACCCAGTACTTC. Its translation: CATMGEETQYF.

This clonotype was detected ten times or more. This chain uses TRBV10-3 with TRBJ1-1; D perhaps matches TRBD1 (5 bases). The CDR3 is made up of 12 amino acids. Trimming left V 6 bases short and J 3 bases short, with 8 bases between. The germline V gene encodes CDR1 ENHRY and CDR2 SYGVKD. The CDR3 DNA reads TGTGCCATCAGGGGGCAGGACACTGAAGCTTTCTTT. Translating it yields CAIRGQDTEAFF.

As regards this clonotype: At one of its ends the junction is not consistent with the germline gene, which may arise from a read error. This chain joins TRBV12-3 or TRBV12-4 and TRBJ1-5, with a tentative D call TRBD1 (6 bases). CDR3 size: 15 residues. CDR3 loop: CATSDLSGQNQPQHF. The CDR3 DNA follows: TGTGCCACCAGTGATTTGTCCGGACAGAATCAGCCCCAGCATTTT.

The chain couples TRBV7-2 to TRBJ1-1; D gene unclear. Trimming took off 5 bases at V and 6 bases at J, with 16 bases between the two ends. The CDR3 runs 14 residues. Per the germline V gene, CDR1 is SGHTA and CDR2 is FQGNSA. In DNA, the CDR3 is TGTGCCAGCAGCCACGGACGGGTCGTGGCTGAAGCTTTCTTT. Its translation is CASSHGRVVAEAFF.

The chain uses TRBV7-2 and TRBJ2-7; TRBD2 matches at 8 bases. J gave up 5 bases and V 0 bases, and 9 bases lay outside the gene matches. The CDR3 loop spans 16 amino acids. Per germline, CDR1 SGHTA and CDR2 FQGNSA. CDR3 sequence: CASSLAGSGKLHEQYF. As DNA, the CDR3 is TGTGCCAGCAGCTTAGCGGGTAGCGGGAAGTTACACGAGCAGTACTTC.

This clonotype was picked up a small number of times. The chain recombines TRBV10-3 with TRBJ2-3; D call uncertain. CDR1 and CDR2 (germline): ENHRY, SYGVKD. V shed 3 bases and J shed 8 bases, with 6 bases lying between them. The CDR3 covers 11 residues. In DNA, the CDR3 is TGTGCCATCAGTGACTCGGTTACGCAGTATTTT. Translated, it gives CAISDSVTQYF.

The V and J genes are TRBV19 and TRBJ1-1; no clear D gene. This CDR3 contains 15 residues. The germline gives CDR1 LNHDA, CDR2 SQIVND (reference sequence). The V and J ends lost 2 bases and 0 bases respectively, with 10 bases between them. The CDR3: CASSINFLVNTEAFF. The CDR3 DNA reads TGTGCCAGTAGTATAAATTTCCTCGTGAACACTGAAGCTTTCTTT.

The rearrangement links TRBV25-1 to TRBJ1-4; TRBD1 matches at 12 bases. Losses at the gene ends were 3 bases for V and 6 bases for J; bases not matched to a gene: 11. The CDR3 is 18 amino acids. Germline V lookup: CDR1 MGHDK, CDR2 SYGVNS. CDR3 sequence (DNA): TGTGCCAGCAGTGACCCTTCCTGGGACAGGGGGCCGGATGAAAAACTGTTTTTT. The encoded protein is CASSDPSWDRGPDEKLFF.

J is TRBJ1-6 and V is TRBV10-3; 9 nucleotides align to TRBD1. Per germline, CDR1 ENHRY and CDR2 SYGVKD. This CDR3 has 13 amino acids. V was clipped by 8 bases and J by 9 bases; unmatched bases: 5. The CDR3 region is CAIRDRESSPLHF. The CDR3 DNA reads as TGTGCCATCCGGGACAGGGAAAGTTCACCCCTCCACTTT.

The rearrangement joins TRBV7-9 to TRBJ1-4; 9 bases line up with TRBD1. After removal of 3 bases from V and 8 bases from J, the junction contained 7 bases not matched to a gene. This CDR3 region has 15 residues. The germline V gene has CDR1 SEHNR and CDR2 FQNEAQ (reference sequence). Written as DNA, the CDR3 is TGTGCCAGCAGCTTCCCCGGGACAGGGAAGGAAAAACTGTTTTTT. Protein: CASSFPGTGKEKLFF.

This chain joins TRBV7-2 and TRBJ1-6, with D unresolved. The germline V gene encodes CDR1 SGHTA and CDR2 FQGNSA. The CDR3 has 15 amino acids. Trimming pared 4 bases from V and 7 bases from J, leaving 14 bases between. In nucleotides, the CDR3 is TGTGCCAGCAGCTCGGCAAGCCTCGGGAATTCACCCCTCCACTTT. Its translation: CASSSASLGNSPLHF.

The V gene is TRBV2, the J gene TRBJ1-5; TRBD1 matches at 8 bases. V dropped 8 bases and J dropped 5; count of bases not matched to a gene: 8. The CDR3 loop spans 14 amino acids. CDR1 and CDR2 (germline): SNHLY, FYNNEI. The CDR3 sequence: CASGRGQGDQPQHF. DNA of the CDR3: TGTGCCAGCGGCCGCGGACAGGGAGATCAGCCCCAGCATTTT.

This clonotype has only one observation. The chain recombines TRBV10-3 with TRBJ2-7; D gene unclear. This CDR3 has 15 amino acids. The V end lost 3 bases, the J end lost 7 bases, and 19 bases lay between the germline ends. Germline V CDR1 and CDR2: ENHRY, SYGVKD. The CDR3 DNA follows: TGTGCCATCAGTGATGAAGGGCTTCATGTGAATGAGCAGTACTTC. The encoded protein is CAISDEGLHVNEQYF.

This clonotype occurred many times. J is TRBJ2-5 and V is TRBV20-1; D assignment may be TRBD1 or TRBD2 (5 bases each). Trimming cost V 3 bases and J 5 bases, with 13 bases left between them. CDR3 size: 13 residues. Germline CDR1 is DFQATT and CDR2 is SNEGSKA (reference sequence). The CDR3 DNA follows: TGCAGTGCTAGGCAGCAGGGACGTGAGACCCAGTACTTC. Protein product: CSARQQGRETQYF.

This clonotype was observed a few times. A single base separates this from a much larger clone, so it may be a read error. This sequence joins TRBV11-2 and TRBJ1-2; D is possibly TRBD1 (5 bases). The V gene lost 6 bases and the J gene lost 7 bases, with 15 bases spanning the gap. Germline V gene data show CDR1 as SGHAT and CDR2 as FQNNGV. This CDR3 has 13 amino acids. The CDR3: CASRRQGNGGYTF. The CDR3 DNA follows: TGTGCCAGCAGGCGGCAGGGAAACGGTGGCTACACCTTC. The complete variable domain, with remaining parts taken from reference TRBV11-2 and TRBJ1-2, reads EAGVAQSPRYKIIEKRQSVAFWCNPISGHATLYWYQQILGQGPKLLIQFQNNGVVDDSQLPKDRFSAERLKGVDSTLKIQPAKLEDSAVYLCASRRQGNGGYTFGSGTRLTVV.